The 22 T cell receptor beta chains presented below share a single source sample, sequenced in a study of shared clonotypes between healthy human individuals. Assay used: immunoSEQ multiplex PCR; TCRdb lists only in-frame clones, some missing. The repertoire holds 150,000 to 200,000 clones, with around 63% as singletons. Sequencing was done on a sample of memory CD4+ T cells sorted from blood. Indicated subset: CD45RA-negative fraction. The receptors here all came from a man aged 30 to 45 in good health.

This clone was recorded a few times. The V and J genes are TRBV6-5 and TRBJ2-3; D might be TRBD1 or TRBD2, each matching 5 bases. CDR1 is MNHEY, CDR2 SVGAGI, per germline. With 2 bases removed from V and 2 bases from J, the gap between germline ends came to 11 bases. The CDR3 is 15 amino acids. In DNA, the CDR3 is TGTGCCAGCAGTTACGGTGGGGGTTTCACAGATACGCAGTATTTT. Translating gives CASSYGGGFTDTQYF.

The V and J genes are TRBV13 and TRBJ2-4; 7 positions match TRBD1. V shed 8 bases and J 3 bases; nucleotides not matched to a gene: 7. The germline V gene has CDR1 PRHDT and CDR2 FYEKMQ (reference sequence). The CDR3 has 14 residues. The CDR3 here is CASGEQGFKNIQYF. CDR3 in DNA: TGTGCCAGCGGGGAACAGGGGTTCAAAAACATTCAGTACTTC.

The rearrangement links TRBV5-6 to TRBJ1-5, with D possibly being TRBD1 (5 bases). Germline V gene data show CDR1 as SGHDT and CDR2 as YYEEEE. The CDR3 loop spans 15 amino acids. Trimming took off 4 bases at V and 1 base at J, with 12 bases between the two ends. Here the CDR3 DNA reads TGTGCCAGCAGCCCTAGGGGTGCGAGCAATCAGCCCCAGCATTTT. It yields the protein CASSPRGASNQPQHF.

The chain couples TRBV10-3 to TRBJ2-7; no clear D. The CDR3 spans 12 residues. Trimming removed 8 bases at V and 0 bases at J, with 8 bases between. Per the germline V gene, CDR1 is ENHRY and CDR2 is SYGVKD. The CDR3 DNA reads TGTGCCATCTCGGCGGACTCCTACGAGCAGTACTTC. It specifies CAISADSYEQYF.

The gene calls are TRBV7-3 and TRBJ1-5, with 7 bases lining up with TRBD1. With V trimmed by 4 bases and J by 4 bases, 1 base remained unmatched. The CDR3 loop spans 13 amino acids. Germline V gives CDR1 SGHTA, CDR2 FQGTGA. The CDR3 DNA is TGTGCCAGCAGCTACAGGGGTAATCAGCCCCAGCATTTT. Protein: CASSYRGNQPQHF. Full variable domain (outside the CDR3, taken from reference TRBV7-3 and TRBJ1-5): GAGVSQTPSNKVTEKGKYVELRCDPISGHTALYWYRQSLGQGPEFLIYFQGTGAADDSGLPNDRFFAVRPEGSVSTLKIQRTERGDSAVYLCASSYRGNQPQHFGDGTRLSIL.

A few counts support this clone. The chain uses TRBV5-1 and TRBJ2-7, with 10 bases fitting TRBD1. The germline V gene has CDR1 SGHRS and CDR2 YFSETQ. V lost 2 bases, J lost 2 bases, and 1 base stayed unmatched. CDR3 length: 14 amino acids. The CDR3 loop is CASSLGQGAYEQYF. CDR3 DNA: TGCGCCAGCAGCTTAGGACAGGGGGCCTACGAGCAGTACTTC. Full variable domain (outside the CDR3, taken from reference TRBV5-1 and TRBJ2-7): KAGVTQTPRYLIKTRGQQVTLSCSPISGHRSVSWYQQTPGQGLQFLFEYFSETQRNKGNFPGRFSGRQFSNSRSEMNVSTLELGDSALYLCASSLGQGAYEQYFGPGTRLTVT.

The chain uses TRBV5-4 and TRBJ2-1; either TRBD1 or TRBD2 may fit D (7 bases each). Germline assignment: CDR1 SGHNT and CDR2 YYREEE (reference sequence). This CDR3 is 16 amino acids long. V was cut by 7 bases and J by 5 bases, with 22 bases left in between. Here the CDR3 DNA reads TGTGCCAGCGGCCAAGAGGGCAGGGGGGGTCACAATGAGCAGTTCTTC. Amino acids: CASGQEGRGGHNEQFF.

The CDR3 is CASGAQGVVGELFF. In nucleotides, the CDR3 is TGTGCTAGTGGCGCACAGGGGGTGGTCGGGGAGCTGTTTTTT. V and J are TRBV12-5 and TRBJ2-2; 8 positions match TRBD1. V was clipped by 6 bases and J by 7 bases; unmatched bases: 7. Germline V gives CDR1 LGHNT, CDR2 FRNRAP. CDR3 size: 14 residues.

This clone has only a few counts. V is TRBV29-1 and J is TRBJ2-1; 10 bases map to TRBD1. The CDR3 has 13 amino acids. The V segment lost 7 bases and the J segment 4 bases; nucleotides outside the gene matches: 4. Per the germline V gene, CDR1 is SQVTM and CDR2 is ANQGSEA. DNA of the CDR3: TGCAGCGGGGACAGGGGCACGTACAATGAGCAGTTCTTC. Encoded protein: CSGDRGTYNEQFF.

The chain carries TRBV6-6 and TRBJ1-1; 9 nucleotides align to TRBD1. The junction had 7 bases not matched to a gene; V was cut back by 2 bases and J by 6 bases. CDR3 length: 15 amino acids. Germline CDR1 MNHNY, CDR2 SVGAGI (reference sequence). The CDR3 sequence: CASSYDTGGAPEAFF. CDR3 nucleotide sequence: TGTGCCAGCAGTTACGACACAGGGGGCGCCCCTGAAGCTTTCTTT.

This clone has a single count. This chain connects TRBV29-1 to TRBJ2-3; D is perhaps TRBD2 (5 bases). Germline-derived CDR1 and CDR2 are SQVTM and ANQGSEA. This CDR3 region has 12 residues. Trimming stripped 2 bases from V and 3 bases from J, with 6 bases between. CDR3 DNA sequence: TGCAGCGTTGAAACGGGAACAGATACGCAGTATTTT. This encodes CSVETGTDTQYF.

V usage is TRBV5-8 and J usage is TRBJ2-1; 7 positions match TRBD2. The CDR3 has 14 residues. V shed 4 bases, J shed 3 bases, and the junction held 4 bases outside the gene matches. Germline CDR1 reads SGHTS; CDR2 reads YDEGEE. This chain's CDR3 is CASSIRTSYNEQFF. In DNA, the CDR3 is TGTGCCAGCAGCATACGGACTAGCTACAATGAGCAGTTCTTC.

The chain recombines TRBV5-6 with TRBJ2-5, with 14 bases identical to TRBD2. The V gene's germline CDR1 is SGHDT and CDR2 YYEEEE. Germline trimming cut 3 bases from V and 5 bases from J; bases unmatched to any gene: 9. CDR3 length: 17 amino acids. This CDR3 reads CASSSGLAGGLRETQYF. CDR3 sequence (DNA): TGTGCCAGCAGCTCCGGACTAGCGGGAGGATTACGGGAGACCCAGTACTTC.

With respect to this clone: With a much larger clone just one base away, this may be a read error. The J gene is TRBJ2-3, the V gene TRBV5-6, with unresolved D. In germline, CDR1 is SGHDT, CDR2 YYEEEE. The CDR3 is 11 residues long. V shed 3 bases and J shed 5 bases, with 4 bases lying between them. CDR3 region: CASSSEDTQYF. The DNA for the CDR3 is TGTGCCAGCAGCTCGGAAGATACGCAGTATTTT.

V usage is TRBV5-1 and J usage is TRBJ1-1; D unresolved. This CDR3 has 16 amino acids. The germline V and J ends were trimmed by 0 bases and 0 bases, with 12 bases remaining between them. CDR1 SGHRS and CDR2 YFSETQ come from the germline V gene. DNA of the CDR3: TGCGCCAGCAGCTTGGACTCCGGCCTTATGAACACTGAAGCTTTCTTT. Its protein is CASSLDSGLMNTEAFF.

V gene TRBV5-4 combines with J gene TRBJ2-1; D is unclear. The CDR3 is 12 amino acids. V lost 4 bases to trimming and J lost 8 bases, with 10 bases between them. Looked up from germline, CDR1 is SGHNT and CDR2 is YYREEE (reference sequence). As DNA, the CDR3 is TGTGCCAGCAGCGACATTCTACATGAGCAGTTCTTC. The encoded protein is CASSDILHEQFF.

The gene calls are TRBV10-3 and TRBJ2-1, with 10 nucleotides matching TRBD2. Germline assignment: CDR1 ENHRY and CDR2 SYGVKD. The V segment lost 4 bases and the J segment 7 bases; nucleotides outside the gene matches: 13. The CDR3 totals 17 residues. CDR3 sequence reads: CAISGGTSAGLRNEQFF. CDR3 DNA sequence: TGTGCCATCAGTGGTGGGACTAGCGCGGGGTTGAGGAATGAGCAGTTCTTC.

This clone was observed a few times. The J gene is TRBJ2-3, the V gene TRBV7-9; the D gene is possibly TRBD1 (5 bases). Trimming took off 1 base at V and 0 bases at J, with 5 bases between the two ends. The CDR3 has 14 residues. The germline CDR1 and CDR2 sequences are SEHNR and FQNEAQ (reference sequence). The chain's CDR3 is CASSLGQSTDTQYF. The CDR3, as DNA: TGTGCCAGCAGCTTAGGACAGAGCACAGATACGCAGTATTTT.

V and J are TRBV28 and TRBJ1-5; weak D call: TRBD1 (5 bases). Germline V gene sequence: CDR1 MDHEN, CDR2 SYDVKM. V lost 5 bases and J lost 7, with 18 bases in between. There are 15 residues in the CDR3. As DNA, the CDR3 is TGTGCCAGCAGTCCAGATCCAGGGCCCTGGCAGCCCCAGCATTTT. This encodes CASSPDPGPWQPQHF.

The rearrangement uses TRBV7-8 and TRBJ1-4, with a weak D call TRBD1 (6 bases). The germline gives CDR1 SGHVS, CDR2 FQNEAQ. V lost 4 bases and J 7 bases, leaving 25 bases between the germline ends. The CDR3 is 18 residues long. In DNA, the CDR3 is TGTGCCAGCAGCTCATGGCCAGCAGGGGAAGCGCGCCGTGAAAAACTGTTTTTT. It translates to CASSSWPAGEARREKLFF.

V is TRBV7-8 and J is TRBJ1-5; D unclear. Trimming removed 2 bases from V and 5 bases from J, with 4 bases in between. CDR1 SGHVS and CDR2 FQNEAQ come from the germline V gene. The CDR3 spans 12 residues. CDR3 bases: TGTGCCAGCAGCTTATTCGATCAGCCCCAGCATTTT. This codes for CASSLFDQPQHF.

The chain is built from TRBV5-3 and TRBJ2-7; 8 nucleotides align to TRBD1. TRBV5-3 is annotated as an ORF whose role is uncertain. J was trimmed by 5 bases and V by 4 bases; bases with no gene match: 17. The CDR3 runs 17 residues. The CDR3 sequence: CARSTKRPGQEVDEQYF. The CDR3, as DNA: TGTGCCAGAAGCACGAAAAGACCGGGACAGGAGGTCGACGAGCAGTACTTC.